The 29 T cell receptor beta chains presented below share a single source sample, sequenced in a study of spatial heterogeneity in lung cancer. The time point was: sample taken at primary tumor resection. Sequencing was performed on whole RNA extracted from tumor and nontumor lung tissue, or from frozen PBMC, and the material was left unsorted. TCRdb recomputed calls from the 5' RACE reads with MiXCR, one row per CDR3 protein. The data show just under 95,000 distinct CDR3 sequences, over 9.5% seen once. Sequencing was performed on PBMCs, taken at surgery. Receptors originate from a male donor with early-stage non-small cell lung cancer.

This clonotype was seen a few times. The V and J genes are TRBV7-9 and TRBJ2-3, with D perhaps TRBD2 (5 bases). V was clipped by 1 base and J by 3 bases, with 11 bases between them. Germline V gives CDR1 SEHNR, CDR2 FQNEAQ (reference sequence). The CDR3 has 15 residues. CDR3 sequence reads: CASSLGSLATDTQYF. The CDR3 bases are TGTGCCAGCAGCTTAGGTTCCCTAGCTACAGATACGCAGTATTTT.

CDR3 nucleotide sequence: TGTGCCAGCAGCTTATTAGCGGGGAGCGAAGGTTTACAGTACTTC. It yields the protein CASSLLAGSEGLQYF. The chain uses TRBV11-1 and TRBJ2-5; 8 bases line up with TRBD2. The germline gives CDR1 SGHAT, CDR2 FQDESV (reference sequence). After removal of 2 bases from V and 11 bases from J, the junction contained 13 bases not matched to a gene. CDR3 length: 15 amino acids.

This chain uses TRBV24-1 with TRBJ1-5; 7 bases agree with TRBD1. The CDR3 spans 15 residues. CDR1 KGHDR and CDR2 SFDVKD come from the germline V gene. Losses at the gene ends were 5 bases for V and 2 bases for J; bases not matched to a gene: 5. The CDR3 DNA reads TGTGCCACCAGTGTTTGGACAGGTGGCAATCAGCCCCAGCATTTT. Amino acids: CATSVWTGGNQPQHF.

Only a few counts were recorded for this clonotype. This chain links TRBV7-2 with TRBJ2-7; 11 positions match TRBD2. J gave up 6 bases and V 1 base, and 8 bases lay outside the gene matches. There are 16 residues in the CDR3. Germline CDR1 SGHTA, CDR2 FQGNSA. The CDR3 DNA reads TGTGCCAGCAGCTTAGGTAGCGGGGGGGCCTTTGGCGAGCAGTACTTC. This sequence encodes CASSLGSGGAFGEQYF.

This clonotype was recorded a few times. The chain is built from TRBV11-2 and TRBJ1-1, with D perhaps matching TRBD1 (6 bases). V lost 7 bases and J lost 1, with 13 bases in between. Germline CDR1 and CDR2: SGHAT and FQNNGV. CDR3 length: 14 amino acids. The CDR3 is CASTRDRWNTEAFF. The CDR3 DNA reads as TGTGCCAGCACCCGAGACAGGTGGAACACTGAAGCTTTCTTT.

The rearrangement links TRBV20-1 to TRBJ1-1; D not resolved. CDR3 size: 11 residues. Germline V gives CDR1 DFQATT, CDR2 SNEGSKA (reference sequence). Trimming stripped 5 bases from V and 6 bases from J, with 10 bases between. The CDR3 protein is CSAPRRAEAFF. The CDR3 DNA sequence: TGCAGTGCTCCACGGAGAGCTGAAGCTTTCTTT.

The chain recombines TRBV12-3 or TRBV12-4 with TRBJ2-7; 8 bases line up with TRBD1. This CDR3 contains 14 residues. V lost 2 bases and J lost 5; bases outside the gene matches: 5. CDR3 region: CASSLSQGAHEQYF. As DNA, the CDR3 is TGTGCCAGCAGTTTATCCCAGGGGGCGCACGAGCAGTACTTC.

This clonotype was counted only a few times. This chain joins TRBV2 and TRBJ1-1, with a weak D call TRBD1 (6 bases). This CDR3 has 14 residues. Germline loops: CDR1 SNHLY, CDR2 FYNNEI. Trimming took off 6 bases at V and 1 base at J, with 12 bases between the two ends. CDR3 nucleotide sequence: TGTGCCAGCAGGATTAAACAGGGGAACACTGAAGCTTTCTTT. Translating it yields CASRIKQGNTEAFF.

This rearrangement joins TRBV20-1 to TRBJ2-5; D gene ambiguous. Germline V gene data show CDR1 as DFQATT and CDR2 as SNEGSKA (reference sequence). There are 18 residues in the CDR3. V was pared by 3 bases and J by 1 base, with 24 bases between. The CDR3, as DNA: TGCAGTGCTAGGTCTTTAATTAGGATCGGCACCCTCCAAGAGACCCAGTACTTC. Its protein product is CSARSLIRIGTLQETQYF.

This clonotype was seen more than once but under ten times. The genes are TRBV27 and TRBJ2-3; tentatively, D is TRBD1 (5 bases). V shed 6 bases and J shed 4 bases, with 20 bases lying between them. CDR1 and CDR2 from the germline V gene are MNHEY and SMNVEV (reference sequence). The CDR3 is made up of 16 amino acids. The CDR3 sequence is CASRSLGAVPPDTQYF. The CDR3 region has the DNA TGTGCCAGCAGATCTCTAGGGGCGGTTCCCCCAGATACGCAGTATTTT.

The table lists this clonotype with a few counts. The chain has TRBV10-3 and TRBJ1-2; TRBD1 matches 11 bases. Germline V CDR1 and CDR2: ENHRY, SYGVKD. The CDR3 is made up of 15 amino acids. V was clipped by 3 bases and J by 8 bases; unmatched bases: 8. Here the CDR3 reads CAISEFGQGAEGYTF. CDR3 bases: TGTGCCATCAGTGAATTCGGACAGGGGGCGGAAGGCTACACCTTC.

This clonotype was observed a handful of times. The chain couples TRBV28 to TRBJ1-6; D gene uncertain. The V gene lost 6 bases and the J gene lost 10 bases, with 10 bases spanning the gap. CDR1 is MDHEN and CDR2 is SYDVKM in the germline V gene. This CDR3 is built from 12 residues. The CDR3 DNA reads TGTGCCAGCAGAGGCAGCGGATCACCCCTCCACTTT. Protein sequence: CASRGSGSPLHF.

This clonotype was seen more than once but under ten times. The genes are TRBV28 and TRBJ2-1; TRBD2 agrees at 9 bases. In germline, CDR1 is MDHEN, CDR2 SYDVKM. V lost 5 bases and J lost 9; bases outside the gene matches: 11. The CDR3 is 15 amino acids. CDR3 amino acids: CASSNRREGLGEQFF. DNA for the CDR3: TGTGCCAGCAGTAATCGGCGGGAGGGCTTGGGTGAGCAGTTCTTC.

This clonotype has at least ten counts. This chain links TRBV7-3 with TRBJ1-1, with TRBD1 matching 8 bases. In germline, CDR1 is SGHTA, CDR2 FQGTGA. The ends lost 3 bases at V and 2 bases at J; junction bases unmatched: 5. The CDR3 runs 15 residues. CDR3 in amino acids: CASSFSGTGNTEAFF. DNA for the CDR3: TGTGCCAGCAGCTTCTCTGGGACAGGAAACACTGAAGCTTTCTTT.

This clonotype was picked up a small number of times. The chain carries TRBV6-2 or TRBV6-3 and TRBJ2-5; 10 bases match TRBD2. V was pared by 2 bases and J by 5 bases, with 8 bases of the junction left unmatched. The germline CDR1 and CDR2 sequences are MNHEY and SVGEGT. CDR3 length equals 16 residues. The CDR3 nucleotides are TGTGCCAGCAGTTACCCGGCTAGCGGGGGCCGGGAGACCCAGTACTTC. Translation gives CASSYPASGGRETQYF.

This clonotype came up many times. V gene TRBV28 combines with J gene TRBJ2-7, with D perhaps TRBD1 (5 bases). From germline, CDR1 is MDHEN and CDR2 SYDVKM. V was shortened by 7 bases and J by 0 bases, with 10 bases between the two germline ends. CDR3 length: 13 amino acids. The CDR3 region has the DNA TGTGCCAGCAAAAGACAGAGCTCCTACGAGCAGTACTTC. Protein: CASKRQSSYEQYF.

The chain employs TRBV19 and TRBJ1-2, with 8 bases that match TRBD1. The CDR3 consists of 11 residues. Germline loops: CDR1 LNHDA, CDR2 SQIVND (reference sequence). V lost 6 bases, J lost 7 bases, and 1 base stayed unmatched. The CDR3 spells CASRDRVGYTF. The CDR3 nucleotides are TGTGCCAGTAGGGACAGGGTTGGCTACACCTTC.

The chain links TRBV28 to TRBJ1-6; no clear D gene. V was trimmed by 7 bases and J by 7 bases, leaving 29 bases between them. The CDR3 loop spans 19 amino acids. The V gene's germline CDR1 is MDHEN and CDR2 SYDVKM. CDR3 sequence reads: CASTSPSLQDLTENSPLHF. CDR3 DNA: TGTGCCAGCACTTCGCCCTCTTTGCAGGACCTTACGGAGAATTCACCCCTCCACTTT.

The chain joins TRBV19 to TRBJ1-2, with unresolved D. Trimming pared 6 bases from V and 4 bases from J, leaving 9 bases between. Germline V gives CDR1 LNHDA, CDR2 SQIVND (reference sequence). The CDR3 covers 12 residues. CDR3 DNA: TGTGCCAGTAGCAAAGACCTCTATGGCTACACCTTC. Residues: CASSKDLYGYTF.

This clonotype was counted a few times. This sequence joins TRBV12-3 or TRBV12-4 and TRBJ2-1, with D possibly TRBD2 on 5 matching bases. The CDR3 has 14 amino acids. Trimming removed 2 bases from V and 10 bases from J, with 15 bases in between. DNA of the CDR3: TGTGCCAGCAGTTTAAGTTCCGGGGAGAAGGAGCAGTTCTTC. This sequence encodes CASSLSSGEKEQFF.

The gene calls are TRBV6-6 and TRBJ1-1; 8 positions agree with TRBD1. With 2 bases clipped from V and 1 base from J, the junction kept 3 bases outside the gene matches. The length of the CDR3 is 15 residues. Germline-derived CDR1 and CDR2 are MNHNY and SVGAGI (reference sequence). The CDR3 DNA sequence: TGTGCCAGCAGTTACCCTGGGACAGGGAACACTGAAGCTTTCTTT. Amino acid sequence: CASSYPGTGNTEAFF.

The chain recombines TRBV27 with TRBJ2-1, with unresolved D. Germline CDR1 MNHEY, CDR2 SMNVEV (reference sequence). V was pared by 6 bases and J by 4 bases, with 16 bases between. This CDR3 has 15 residues. CDR3 sequence reads: CASRRTATPYNEQFF. The CDR3 DNA follows: TGTGCCAGCAGGAGAACAGCAACTCCATACAATGAGCAGTTCTTC.

This clonotype was counted at least ten times. This rearrangement joins TRBV3-1 to TRBJ1-5; D is possibly TRBD1 (6 bases). The CDR3 runs to 15 residues. Germline assignment: CDR1 LGHDT and CDR2 YNNKEL (reference sequence). Trimming cost V 4 bases and J 7 bases, with 17 bases left between them. CDR3 nucleotides: TGTGCCAGCAGCCCCTCCAGGGCTACAGGGCAGCCCCAGCATTTT. The encoded protein is CASSPSRATGQPQHF.

This clonotype was observed a handful of times. The chain employs TRBV7-9 and TRBJ2-5, with a tentative D call TRBD1 (5 bases). The CDR3 runs to 16 residues. The V and J ends lost 2 bases and 5 bases respectively, with 18 bases between them. Germline lookup yields CDR1 SEHNR and CDR2 FQNEAQ (reference sequence). The CDR3 nucleotides are TGTGCCAGCAGCTTAACAGGACGGTTTATGGGCGAGACCCAGTACTTC. This codes for CASSLTGRFMGETQYF.

This chain joins TRBV6-2 or TRBV6-3 and TRBJ2-1; 8 bases align to TRBD1. Unmatched junction bases numbered 6, after V lost 6 bases and J lost 8 bases. The V gene's germline CDR1 is MNHEY and CDR2 SVGEGT. The CDR3 has 13 amino acids. This CDR3 is CASSRMGQDEQFF. CDR3 bases: TGTGCCAGCAGCCGGATGGGACAGGATGAGCAGTTCTTC.

This clonotype came up a few times. This chain connects TRBV11-2 to TRBJ1-5; possible D gene TRBD1, 5 bases. There are 14 residues in the CDR3. Germline CDR1 and CDR2: SGHAT and FQNNGV. Trimming stripped 1 base from V and 4 bases from J, with 8 bases between. CDR3 amino acids: CASSLGWGNQPQHF. CDR3 in DNA: TGTGCCAGCAGCTTAGGTTGGGGGAATCAGCCCCAGCATTTT.

This clonotype appeared a few times. The chain is built from TRBV11-2 and TRBJ1-1; D is unresolved. The CDR3 covers 14 residues. Per the germline V gene, CDR1 is SGHAT and CDR2 is FQNNGV. V gave up 5 bases and J gave up 5 bases, with 15 bases separating them. The CDR3 region is CASSDPGWLTEAFF. The CDR3 region has the DNA TGTGCCAGCAGCGATCCTGGCTGGCTAACTGAAGCTTTCTTT. The complete variable domain, with remaining parts taken from reference TRBV11-2 and TRBJ1-1, reads EAGVAQSPRYKIIEKRQSVAFWCNPISGHATLYWYQQILGQGPKLLIQFQNNGVVDDSQLPKDRFSAERLKGVDSTLKIQPAKLEDSAVYLCASSDPGWLTEAFFGQGTRLTVV.

There are many counts of this clonotype. The chain uses TRBV20-1 and TRBJ1-1, with 7 bases aligning to TRBD1. Germline assignment: CDR1 DFQATT and CDR2 SNEGSKA (reference sequence). The CDR3 loop spans 12 amino acids. After removal of 8 bases from V and 1 base from J, the junction contained 4 bases not matched to a gene. Written as DNA, the CDR3 is TGCAGTAGGGACAGCTCGAACACTGAAGCTTTCTTT. The encoded protein is CSRDSSNTEAFF.

This clonotype was recorded a few times. This chain links TRBV4-3 with TRBJ1-2; a weak D match, TRBD1 (5 bases). Germline V gene lookup returns CDR1 LGHNA and CDR2 YSLEER. The CDR3 runs 16 residues. V dropped 0 bases and J dropped 4 bases, with 15 bases sitting between them. CDR3 nucleotide sequence: TGCGCCAGCAGCCAAGAAAGGAGGGGTTTGGGCTATGGCTACACCTTC. As protein: CASSQERRGLGYGYTF.